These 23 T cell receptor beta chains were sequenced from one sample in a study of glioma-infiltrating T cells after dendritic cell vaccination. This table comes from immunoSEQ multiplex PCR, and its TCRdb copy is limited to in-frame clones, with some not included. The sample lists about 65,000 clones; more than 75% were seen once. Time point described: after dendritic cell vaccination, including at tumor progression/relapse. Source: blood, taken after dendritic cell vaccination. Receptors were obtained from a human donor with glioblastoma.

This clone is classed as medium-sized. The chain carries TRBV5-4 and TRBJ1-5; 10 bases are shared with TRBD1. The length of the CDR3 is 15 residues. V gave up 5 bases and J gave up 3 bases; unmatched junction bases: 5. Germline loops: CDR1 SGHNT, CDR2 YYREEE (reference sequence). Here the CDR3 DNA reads TGTGCCAGCAGTTCCGGGACAGGGGCCAATCAGCCCCAGCATTTT. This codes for CASSSGTGANQPQHF.

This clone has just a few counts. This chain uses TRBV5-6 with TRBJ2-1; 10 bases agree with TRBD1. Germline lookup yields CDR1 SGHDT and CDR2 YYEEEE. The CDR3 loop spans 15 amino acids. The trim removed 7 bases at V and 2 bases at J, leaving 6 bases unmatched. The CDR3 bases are TGTGCCAGCTGTGGCGGGACAGGGGCCTACAATGAGCAGTTCTTC. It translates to CASCGGTGAYNEQFF.

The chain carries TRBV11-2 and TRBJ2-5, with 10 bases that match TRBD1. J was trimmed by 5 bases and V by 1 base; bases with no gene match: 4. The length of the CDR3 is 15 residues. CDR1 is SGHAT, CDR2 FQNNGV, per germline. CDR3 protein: CASSLGTGQGETQYF. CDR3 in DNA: TGTGCCAGCAGCTTAGGTACGGGACAGGGGGAGACCCAGTACTTC.

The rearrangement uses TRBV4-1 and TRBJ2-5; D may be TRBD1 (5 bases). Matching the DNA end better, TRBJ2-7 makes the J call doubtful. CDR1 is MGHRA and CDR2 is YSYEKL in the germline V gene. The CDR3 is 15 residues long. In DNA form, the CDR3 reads TGCGCCAGCAGCCAAGATCTTCCAGGGAATTACGAGCAGTACTTC. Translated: CASSQDLPGNYEQYF.

CDR3 in amino acids: CASSSAQGGQTQYF. The DNA for the CDR3 is TGTGCCAGCAGCTCCGCCCAGGGTGGGCAGACCCAGTACTTC. The chain carries TRBV5-4 and TRBJ2-5; D is perhaps TRBD1 (5 bases). The CDR3 runs 14 residues. The germline V gene encodes CDR1 SGHNT and CDR2 YYREEE (reference sequence). Between the trimmed V and J ends, which lost 3 bases and 6 bases, there was a span of 15 bases.

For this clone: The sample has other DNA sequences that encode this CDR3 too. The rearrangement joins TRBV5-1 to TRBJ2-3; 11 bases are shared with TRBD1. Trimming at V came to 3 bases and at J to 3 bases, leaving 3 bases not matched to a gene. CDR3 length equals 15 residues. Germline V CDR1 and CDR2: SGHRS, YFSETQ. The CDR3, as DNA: TGCGCCAGCAGCTCTGGGACAGGGGGTACAGATACGCAGTATTTT. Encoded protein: CASSSGTGGTDTQYF.

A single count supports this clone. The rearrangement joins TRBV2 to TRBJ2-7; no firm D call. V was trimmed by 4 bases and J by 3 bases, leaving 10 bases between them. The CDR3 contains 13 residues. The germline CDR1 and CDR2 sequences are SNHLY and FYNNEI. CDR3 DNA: TGTGCCAGCAGTGCTGACACCCTCTACGAGCAGTACTTC. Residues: CASSADTLYEQYF.

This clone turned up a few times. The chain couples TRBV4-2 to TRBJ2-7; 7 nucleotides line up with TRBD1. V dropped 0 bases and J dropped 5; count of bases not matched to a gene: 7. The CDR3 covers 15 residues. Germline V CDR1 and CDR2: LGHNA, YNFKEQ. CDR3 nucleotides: TGTGCCAGCAGCCAAGAAGGGGGCCTAGGCCACGAGCAGTACTTC. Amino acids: CASSQEGGLGHEQYF.

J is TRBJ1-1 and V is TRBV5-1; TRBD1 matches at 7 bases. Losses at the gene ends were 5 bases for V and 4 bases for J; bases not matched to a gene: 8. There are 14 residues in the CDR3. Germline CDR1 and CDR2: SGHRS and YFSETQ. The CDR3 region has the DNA TGCGCCAGCAGGATACAGGGGACCGGCACTGAAGCTTTCTTT. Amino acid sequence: CASRIQGTGTEAFF.

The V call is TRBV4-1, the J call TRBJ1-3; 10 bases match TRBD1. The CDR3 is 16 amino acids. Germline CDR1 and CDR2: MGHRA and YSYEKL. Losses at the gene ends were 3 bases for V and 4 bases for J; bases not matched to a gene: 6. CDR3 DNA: TGCGCCAGCAGCCATCCCGGGACAGGGGTGGGAAACACCATATATTTT. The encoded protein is CASSHPGTGVGNTIYF.

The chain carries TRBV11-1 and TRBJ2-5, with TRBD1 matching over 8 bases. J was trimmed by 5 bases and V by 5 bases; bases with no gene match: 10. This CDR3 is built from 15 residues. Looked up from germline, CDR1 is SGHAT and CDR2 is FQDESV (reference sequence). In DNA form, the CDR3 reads TGTGCCAGCAGCGCCCGGCAGGGGGCGAGGGAGACCCAGTACTTC. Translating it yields CASSARQGARETQYF.

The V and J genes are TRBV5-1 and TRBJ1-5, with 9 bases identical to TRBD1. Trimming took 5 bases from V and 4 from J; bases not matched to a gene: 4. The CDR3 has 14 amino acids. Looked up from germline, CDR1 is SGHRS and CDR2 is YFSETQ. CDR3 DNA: TGCGCCAGCAGGGAGACAGGGGGAAATCAGCCCCAGCATTTT. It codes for CASRETGGNQPQHF.

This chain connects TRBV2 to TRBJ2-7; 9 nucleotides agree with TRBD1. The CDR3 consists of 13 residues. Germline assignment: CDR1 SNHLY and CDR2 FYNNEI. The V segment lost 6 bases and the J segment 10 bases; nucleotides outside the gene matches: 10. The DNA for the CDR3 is TGTGCCAGCAGACAGGACAGGGGAGAAGGTCAGTACTTC. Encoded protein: CASRQDRGEGQYF.

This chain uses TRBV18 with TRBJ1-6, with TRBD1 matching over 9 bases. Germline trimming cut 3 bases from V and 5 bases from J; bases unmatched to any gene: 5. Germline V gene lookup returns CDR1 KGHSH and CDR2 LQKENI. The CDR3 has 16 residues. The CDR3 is CASSPWTGENNSPLHF. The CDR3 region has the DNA TGTGCCAGCTCACCGTGGACAGGGGAGAATAATTCACCCCTCCACTTT.

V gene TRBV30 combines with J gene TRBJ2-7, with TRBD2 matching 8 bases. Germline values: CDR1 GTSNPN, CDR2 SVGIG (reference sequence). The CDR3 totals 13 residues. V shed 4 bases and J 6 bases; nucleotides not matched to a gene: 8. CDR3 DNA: TGTGCCTGGACGTTCGGGGGGGGCCGCGAGCAGTACTTC. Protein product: CAWTFGGGREQYF.

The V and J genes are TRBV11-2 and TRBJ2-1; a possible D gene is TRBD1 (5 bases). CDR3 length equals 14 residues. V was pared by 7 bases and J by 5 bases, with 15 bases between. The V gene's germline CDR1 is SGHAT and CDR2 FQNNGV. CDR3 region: CASTRIGANNEQFF. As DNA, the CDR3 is TGTGCCAGCACCCGTATAGGGGCAAACAATGAGCAGTTCTTC.

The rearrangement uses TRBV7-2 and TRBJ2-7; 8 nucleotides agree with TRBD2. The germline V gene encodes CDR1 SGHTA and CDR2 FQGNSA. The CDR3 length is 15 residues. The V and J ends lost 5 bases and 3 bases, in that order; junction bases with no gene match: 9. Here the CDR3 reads CASSTRARGVYEQYF. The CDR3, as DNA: TGTGCCAGCAGCACCCGAGCGCGGGGGGTCTACGAGCAGTACTTC.

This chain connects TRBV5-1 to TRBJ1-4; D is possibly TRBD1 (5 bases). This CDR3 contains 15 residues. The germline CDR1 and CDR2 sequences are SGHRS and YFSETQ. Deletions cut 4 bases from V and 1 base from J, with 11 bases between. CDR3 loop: CASSRAQGTNEKLFF. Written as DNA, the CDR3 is TGCGCCAGCAGCCGGGCCCAGGGAACTAATGAAAAACTGTTTTTT. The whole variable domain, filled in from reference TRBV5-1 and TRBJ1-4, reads KAGVTQTPRYLIKTRGQQVTLSCSPISGHRSVSWYQQTPGQGLQFLFEYFSETQRNKGNFPGRFSGRQFSNSRSEMNVSTLELGDSALYLCASSRAQGTNEKLFFGSGTQLSVL.

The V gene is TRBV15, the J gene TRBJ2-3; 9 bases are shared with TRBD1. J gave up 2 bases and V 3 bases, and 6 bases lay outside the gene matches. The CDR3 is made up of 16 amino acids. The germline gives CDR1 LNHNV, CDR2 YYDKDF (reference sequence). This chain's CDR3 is CATSSLRDRVTDTQYF. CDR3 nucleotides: TGTGCCACCAGCAGCCTCCGGGACAGGGTCACAGATACGCAGTATTTT.

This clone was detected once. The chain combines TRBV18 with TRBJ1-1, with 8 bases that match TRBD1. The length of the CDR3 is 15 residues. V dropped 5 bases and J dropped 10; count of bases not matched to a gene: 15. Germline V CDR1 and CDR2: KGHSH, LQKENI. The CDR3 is CASSSQGAQTVVAFF. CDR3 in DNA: TGTGCCAGCTCATCTCAGGGGGCGCAGACCGTGGTAGCTTTCTTT. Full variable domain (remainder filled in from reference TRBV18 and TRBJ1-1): NAGVMQNPRHLVRRRGQEARLRCSPMKGHSHVYWYRQLPEEGLKFMVYLQKENIIDESGMPKERFSAEFPKEGPSILRIQQVVRGDSAAYFCASSSQGAQTVVAFFGQGTRLTVV.

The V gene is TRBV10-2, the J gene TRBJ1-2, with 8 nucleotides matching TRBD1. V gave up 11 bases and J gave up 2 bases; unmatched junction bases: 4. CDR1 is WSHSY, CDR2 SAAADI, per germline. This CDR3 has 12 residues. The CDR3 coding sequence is TGCGCCGTTCAGGGGGCGAACTATGGCTACACCTTC. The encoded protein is CAVQGANYGYTF.

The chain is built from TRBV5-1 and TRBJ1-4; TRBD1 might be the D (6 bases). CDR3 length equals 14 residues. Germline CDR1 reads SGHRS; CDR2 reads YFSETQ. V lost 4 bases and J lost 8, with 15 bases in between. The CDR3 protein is CASSPGGASEKLFF. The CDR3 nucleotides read TGCGCCAGCAGCCCGGGGGGGGCCTCCGAAAAACTGTTTTTT.

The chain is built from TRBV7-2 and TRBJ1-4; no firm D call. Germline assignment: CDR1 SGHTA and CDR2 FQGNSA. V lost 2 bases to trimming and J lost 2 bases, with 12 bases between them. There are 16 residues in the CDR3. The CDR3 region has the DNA TGTGCCAGCAGCTTAAACGCGGGCAGGACTAATGAAAAACTGTTTTTT. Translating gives CASSLNAGRTNEKLFF. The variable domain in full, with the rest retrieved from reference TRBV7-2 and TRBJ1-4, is GAGVSQSPSNKVTEKGKDVELRCDPISGHTALYWYRQSLGQGLEFLIYFQGNSAPDKSGLPSDRFSAERTGGSVSTLTIQRTQQEDSAVYLCASSLNAGRTNEKLFFGSGTQLSVL.